This T cell receptor beta chain was retrieved from a study of cytomegalovirus exposure and HLA in healthy donors. In the study overall: The 95 to 150 validation repertoires were produced on the same platform as the 720 or so repertoires of the first cohort. This was reported in a later analysis.

Concerning this clone itself: Antigen unknown.

Study-wide results and limits: Both high specificity and high sensitivity reportedly marked the classifier's diagnosis of cytomegalovirus status. The authors listed some 160 TCR beta chains as cytomegalovirus-associated.

V was pared by 0 bases and J by 0 bases, with 6 bases of the junction left unmatched. The CDR3 sequence is 16 residues long. The V gene's germline CDR1 is SGHDT and CDR2 YYEEEE. The donors were members of the validation cohort comprising approximately 110 subjects, separate from the approximately 700-subject first cohort. TCRdb's table, derived via immunoSEQ multiplex PCR, lists solely in-frame clones and lacks some. This sample has approximately 300,000 clones, with just over 85% found just once. The source is a woman aged 18-30 years in good health and CMV-seronegative. The chain couples TRBV5-6 to TRBJ2-7; 7 bases are shared with TRBD1. Sequences were obtained from PBMCs. CDR3 amino acids: CASSLGYSGGSYEQYF. The CDR3 bases are TGTGCCAGCAGCTTGGGGTATTCAGGGGGCTCCTACGAGCAGTACTTC.